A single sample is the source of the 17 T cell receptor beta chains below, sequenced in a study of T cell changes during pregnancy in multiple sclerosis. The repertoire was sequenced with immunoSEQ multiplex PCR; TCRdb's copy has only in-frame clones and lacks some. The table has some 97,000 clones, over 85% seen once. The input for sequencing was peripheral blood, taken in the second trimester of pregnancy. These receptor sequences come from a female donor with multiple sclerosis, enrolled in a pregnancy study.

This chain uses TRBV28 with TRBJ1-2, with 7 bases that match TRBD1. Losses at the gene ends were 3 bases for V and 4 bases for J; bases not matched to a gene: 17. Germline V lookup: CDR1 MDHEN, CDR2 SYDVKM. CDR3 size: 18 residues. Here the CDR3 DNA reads TGTGCCAGCAGTTTTCAGAGTTTGGGGTCTGGGGACAGCTATGGCTACACCTTC. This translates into CASSFQSLGSGDSYGYTF.

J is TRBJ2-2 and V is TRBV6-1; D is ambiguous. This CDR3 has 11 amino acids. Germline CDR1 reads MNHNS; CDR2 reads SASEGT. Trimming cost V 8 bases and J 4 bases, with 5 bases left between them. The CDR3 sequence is CASVLTGELFF. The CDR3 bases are TGTGCCAGCGTACTCACCGGGGAGCTGTTTTTT.

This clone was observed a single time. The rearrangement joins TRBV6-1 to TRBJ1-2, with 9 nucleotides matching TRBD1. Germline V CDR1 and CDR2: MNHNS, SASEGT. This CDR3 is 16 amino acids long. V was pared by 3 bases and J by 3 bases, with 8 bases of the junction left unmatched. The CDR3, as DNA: TGTGCCAGCAGTGATCCGGACAGGGGTAGGGACTATGGCTACACCTTC. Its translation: CASSDPDRGRDYGYTF.

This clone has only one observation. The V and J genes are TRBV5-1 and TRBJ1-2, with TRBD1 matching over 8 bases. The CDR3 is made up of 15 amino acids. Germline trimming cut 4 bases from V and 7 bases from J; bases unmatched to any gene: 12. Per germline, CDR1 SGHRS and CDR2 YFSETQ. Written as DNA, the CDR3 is TGCGCCAGCAGCCCCGGTTCGCAGGGGGCAAGTGGCTACACCTTC. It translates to CASSPGSQGASGYTF.

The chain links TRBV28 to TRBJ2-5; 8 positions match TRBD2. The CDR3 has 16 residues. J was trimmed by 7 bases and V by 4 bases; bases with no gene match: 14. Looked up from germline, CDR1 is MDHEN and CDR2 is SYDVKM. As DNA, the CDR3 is TGTGCCAGCAGTTCCCCCGGGAGGGGACCTCCTTGGACCCAGTACTTC. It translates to CASSSPGRGPPWTQYF. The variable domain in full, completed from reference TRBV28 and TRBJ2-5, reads DVKVTQSSRYLVKRTGEKVFLECVQDMDHENMFWYRQDPGLGLRLIYFSYDVKMKEKGDIPEGYSVSREKKERFSLILESASTNQTSMYLCASSSPGRGPPWTQYFGPGTRLLVL.

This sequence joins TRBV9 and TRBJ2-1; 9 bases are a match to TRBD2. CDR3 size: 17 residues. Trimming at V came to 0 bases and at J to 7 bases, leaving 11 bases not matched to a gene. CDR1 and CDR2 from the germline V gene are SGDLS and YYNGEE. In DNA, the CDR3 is TGTGCCAGCAGCGTAGACTTACCTAGCGGGGTGATAAATGAGCAGTTCTTC. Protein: CASSVDLPSGVINEQFF.

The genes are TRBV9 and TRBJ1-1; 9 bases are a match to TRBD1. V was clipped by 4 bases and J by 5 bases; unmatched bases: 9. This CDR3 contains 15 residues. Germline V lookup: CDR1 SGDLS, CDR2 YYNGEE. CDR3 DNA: TGTGCCAGCAGCACCTCGGGACAGGGAGGGACTGAAGCTTTCTTT. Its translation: CASSTSGQGGTEAFF.

CDR3 nucleotides: TGTGCCAGCAGTGAAAGACAGTTTAATGAAAAACTGTTTTTT. It is translated as CASSERQFNEKLFF. The rearrangement joins TRBV25-1 to TRBJ1-4; D possibly corresponds to TRBD1 (5 bases). The CDR3 totals 14 residues. V lost 2 bases, J lost 4 bases, and 8 bases lay in between. Per germline, CDR1 MGHDK and CDR2 SYGVNS.

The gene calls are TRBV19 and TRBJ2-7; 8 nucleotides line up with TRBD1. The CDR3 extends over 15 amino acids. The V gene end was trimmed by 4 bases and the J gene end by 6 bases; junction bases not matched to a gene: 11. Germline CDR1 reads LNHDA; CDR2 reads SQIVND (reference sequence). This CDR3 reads CASSTGTGKGLEQYF. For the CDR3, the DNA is TGTGCCAGTAGTACAGGGACAGGAAAAGGGCTCGAGCAGTACTTC.

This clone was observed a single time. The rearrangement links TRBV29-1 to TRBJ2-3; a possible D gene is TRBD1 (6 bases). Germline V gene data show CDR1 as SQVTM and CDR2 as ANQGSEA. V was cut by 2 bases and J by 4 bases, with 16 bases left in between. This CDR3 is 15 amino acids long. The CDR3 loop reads CSVETGPGGADTQYF. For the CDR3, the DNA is TGCAGCGTTGAAACTGGACCTGGGGGCGCAGATACGCAGTATTTT.

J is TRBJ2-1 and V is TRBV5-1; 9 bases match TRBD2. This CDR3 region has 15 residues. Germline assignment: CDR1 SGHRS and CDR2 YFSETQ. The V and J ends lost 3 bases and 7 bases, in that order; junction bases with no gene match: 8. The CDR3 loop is CASSSGSGGPNEQFF. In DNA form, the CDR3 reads TGCGCCAGCAGCTCTGGTAGCGGGGGCCCTAATGAGCAGTTCTTC.

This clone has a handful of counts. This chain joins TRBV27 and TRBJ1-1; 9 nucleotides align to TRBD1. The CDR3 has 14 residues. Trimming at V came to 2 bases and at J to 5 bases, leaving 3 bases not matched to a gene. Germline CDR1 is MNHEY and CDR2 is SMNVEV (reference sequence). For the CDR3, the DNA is TGTGCCAGCAGTTTAGCCGGGACAGGGACTGAAGCTTTCTTT. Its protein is CASSLAGTGTEAFF.

CDR3 DNA sequence: TGTGCCAGCAGCGGGCTAGGGACAGCGGGAGGGGACCAGTTCTTC. Protein: CASSGLGTAGGDQFF. This chain uses TRBV9 with TRBJ2-1; 10 bases match TRBD2. In germline, CDR1 is SGDLS, CDR2 YYNGEE. The CDR3 runs 15 residues. Trimming cost V 3 bases and J 13 bases; bases outside gene matches: 13. Drawing the rest from reference TRBV9 and TRBJ2-1, the complete variable domain is DSGVTQTPKHLITATGQRVTLRCSPRSGDLSVYWYQQSLDQGLQFLIQYYNGEERAKGNILERFSAQQFPDLHSELNLSSLELGDSALYFCASSGLGTAGGDQFFGPGTRLTVL.

CDR3 sequence: CASSIAPGQGKPNQPQHF. The CDR3 DNA sequence: TGTGCCAGTAGTATAGCCCCCGGACAGGGGAAACCCAATCAGCCCCAGCATTTT. This chain uses TRBV19 with TRBJ1-5; 9 bases map to TRBD1. The CDR3 extends over 18 amino acids. The V segment lost 1 base and the J segment 3 bases; nucleotides outside the gene matches: 10. Germline V CDR1 and CDR2: LNHDA, SQIVND (reference sequence).

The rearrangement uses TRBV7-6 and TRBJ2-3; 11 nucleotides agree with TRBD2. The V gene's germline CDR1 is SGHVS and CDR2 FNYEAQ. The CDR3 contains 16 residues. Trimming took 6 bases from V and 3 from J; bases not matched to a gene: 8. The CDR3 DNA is TGTGCCAGCAGTCCCACTAGCGGGAGAGGGACAGATACGCAGTATTTT. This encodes CASSPTSGRGTDTQYF.

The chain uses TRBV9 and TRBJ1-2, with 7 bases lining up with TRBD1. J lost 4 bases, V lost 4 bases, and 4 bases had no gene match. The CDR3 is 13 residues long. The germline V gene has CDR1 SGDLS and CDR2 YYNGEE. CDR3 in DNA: TGTGCCAGCAGCCCATGGGACAGCTATGGCTACACCTTC. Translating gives CASSPWDSYGYTF.

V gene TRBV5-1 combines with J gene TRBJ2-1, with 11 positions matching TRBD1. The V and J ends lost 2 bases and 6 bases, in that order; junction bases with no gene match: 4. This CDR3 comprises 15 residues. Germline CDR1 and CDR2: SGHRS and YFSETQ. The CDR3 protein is CASSFSGTGGNEQFF. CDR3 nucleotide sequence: TGCGCCAGCAGCTTTAGCGGGACAGGGGGCAATGAGCAGTTCTTC.